The 17 T cell receptor beta chains listed next were all sequenced from one sample in a study of blood T cell repertoires in COVID-19. Sequencing used immunoSEQ multiplex PCR; TCRdb keeps in-frame clones, though not all of them. The sample shows about 250,000 clones, roughly nine tenths of them seen only once. Sequences were obtained from PBMCs or T cells enriched from blood (not recorded which). The receptors were sampled from a woman in her twenties or thirties with acute COVID-19.

The CDR3 loop is CASSQEQLFPGELFF. CDR3 bases: TGCGCCAGCAGCCAAGAACAGTTATTTCCCGGGGAGCTGTTTTTT. The J gene is TRBJ2-2, the V gene TRBV4-1; D unresolved. The germline CDR1 and CDR2 sequences are MGHRA and YSYEKL. The CDR3 sequence is 15 residues long. The V gene lost 0 bases and the J gene lost 6 bases, with 11 bases spanning the gap.

This rearrangement joins TRBV15 to TRBJ2-3; tentatively, D is TRBD2 (6 bases). CDR1 and CDR2 (germline): LNHNV, YYDKDF (reference sequence). V lost 1 base and J lost 4, with 18 bases in between. CDR3 size: 17 residues. The CDR3 spells CATSRGTGARVADTQYF. The DNA for the CDR3 is TGTGCCACCAGCAGAGGGACGGGAGCGAGGGTGGCAGATACGCAGTATTTT. Looking up the rest from reference TRBV15 and TRBJ2-3 gives the full variable domain: DAMVIQNPRYQVTQFGKPVTLSCSQTLNHNVMYWYQQKSSQAPKLLFHYYDKDFNNEADTPDNFQSRRPNTSFCFLDIRSPGLGDTAMYLCATSRGTGARVADTQYFGPGTRLTVL.

The chain employs TRBV5-6 and TRBJ2-4; 8 bases line up with TRBD2. The J segment lost 2 bases and the V segment lost 2 bases, leaving 3 bases of the junction unmatched. Germline CDR1 and CDR2: SGHDT and YYEEEE. The CDR3 has 15 amino acids. CDR3 protein: CASSFGGRSKNIQYF. The CDR3 DNA sequence: TGTGCCAGCAGCTTCGGCGGGAGGTCCAAAAACATTCAGTACTTC.

The CDR3 DNA reads as TGTGCCAGCAGTTACAGACGGCACGGGGGCACTGAAGCTTTCTTT. Residues: CASSYRRHGGTEAFF. The rearrangement joins TRBV6-5 to TRBJ1-1; possible D gene TRBD1, 5 bases. Trimming cost V 2 bases and J 4 bases, with 14 bases left between them. In germline, CDR1 is MNHEY, CDR2 SVGAGI. The CDR3 sequence is 15 residues long.

This chain joins TRBV27 and TRBJ2-1; TRBD1 matches 12 bases. The germline CDR1 and CDR2 sequences are MNHEY and SMNVEV (reference sequence). The junction had 2 bases not matched to a gene; V was cut back by 1 base and J by 7 bases. This CDR3 is 15 amino acids long. The CDR3 sequence: CASSLLGQGANEQFF. The DNA for the CDR3 is TGTGCCAGCAGTTTATTGGGACAGGGGGCGAATGAGCAGTTCTTC.

CDR3 in DNA: TGTGCCAGCGCAGGGTCCTACGAGCAGTACTTC. It translates to CASAGSYEQYF. The V and J genes are TRBV2 and TRBJ2-7; D is perhaps TRBD1 (5 bases). Deletions cut 8 bases from V and 1 base from J, with 6 bases between. Germline V CDR1 and CDR2: SNHLY, FYNNEI. This CDR3 has 11 residues.

This sequence joins TRBV5-4 and TRBJ2-2; TRBD1 aligns across 8 bases. V was clipped by 3 bases and J by 5 bases; unmatched bases: 3. The CDR3 is 14 residues long. Germline-derived CDR1 and CDR2 are SGHNT and YYREEE (reference sequence). CDR3 protein: CASSSRQGTGELFF. CDR3 DNA: TGTGCCAGCAGCTCAAGACAGGGGACCGGGGAGCTGTTTTTT.

The J gene is TRBJ1-2, the V gene TRBV19; D is unclear. This CDR3 spans 13 amino acids. Trimming took 3 bases from V and 5 from J, leaving 10 bases between them. Per germline, CDR1 LNHDA and CDR2 SQIVND (reference sequence). The CDR3 loop is CASSIGRQYGYTF. The CDR3 region has the DNA TGTGCCAGTAGTATCGGCAGGCAATATGGCTACACCTTC.

The chain links TRBV15 to TRBJ1-6; 10 nucleotides agree with TRBD1. The germline CDR1 and CDR2 sequences are LNHNV and YYDKDF (reference sequence). This CDR3 comprises 16 residues. With V trimmed by 1 base and J by 11 bases, 8 bases remained unmatched. The CDR3 coding sequence is TGTGCCACCAGCAGAGGAGCCGGGACAGGGGAGACACCCCTCCACTTT. It yields the protein CATSRGAGTGETPLHF.

The chain has TRBV29-1 and TRBJ2-2; D unclear. CDR3 size: 12 residues. Trimming took off 5 bases at V and 4 bases at J, with 8 bases between the two ends. From germline, CDR1 is SQVTM and CDR2 ANQGSEA. The CDR3 DNA reads as TGCAGCGTTTCCTCCGGCACCGGGGAGCTGTTTTTT. It is translated as CSVSSGTGELFF.

The chain uses TRBV9 and TRBJ1-1; TRBD1 agrees at 9 bases. Germline V gene data show CDR1 as SGDLS and CDR2 as YYNGEE. The CDR3 extends over 16 amino acids. The V segment lost 3 bases and the J segment 0 bases; nucleotides outside the gene matches: 6. This CDR3 reads CASSGGQGVMNTEAFF. The CDR3 bases are TGTGCCAGCAGCGGGGGACAGGGCGTTATGAACACTGAAGCTTTCTTT.

V gene TRBV28 combines with J gene TRBJ1-1; D remains unclear. Trimming shortened V by 3 bases and J by 1 base, and 6 bases separated the two germline ends. The CDR3 has 13 residues. The germline gives CDR1 MDHEN, CDR2 SYDVKM. The CDR3 is CASSFIQNTEAFF. CDR3 sequence (DNA): TGTGCCAGCAGTTTCATACAGAACACTGAAGCTTTCTTT.

The CDR3 nucleotides are TGCAGCGTTGAATCCGTTGGAAACACCATATATTTT. Residues: CSVESVGNTIYF. The genes are TRBV29-1 and TRBJ1-3; D is uncertain. CDR1 and CDR2 (germline): SQVTM, ANQGSEA. The CDR3 is 12 residues long. Between the trimmed V and J ends, which lost 2 bases and 3 bases, there was a span of 5 bases.

The chain uses TRBV28 and TRBJ1-2, with D hard to call. V dropped 7 bases and J dropped 1 base, with 13 bases sitting between them. This CDR3 has 14 residues. In germline, CDR1 is MDHEN, CDR2 SYDVKM. The CDR3 is CASIERGINYGYTF. The CDR3 DNA follows: TGTGCCAGCATAGAAAGAGGGATTAACTATGGCTACACCTTC.

CDR3 sequence (DNA): TGTGCCTGGACGACAGGCTTTAATGAAAAACTGTTTTTT. This codes for CAWTTGFNEKLFF. The chain combines TRBV30 with TRBJ1-4, with a possible D match to TRBD1 (6 bases). Germline V CDR1 and CDR2: GTSNPN, SVGIG (reference sequence). The CDR3 has 13 residues. V shed 4 bases and J shed 4 bases, with 10 bases lying between them.

The V gene is TRBV7-9, the J gene TRBJ1-3; D gene uncertain. Trimming stripped 7 bases from V and 1 base from J, with 11 bases between. This CDR3 has 14 amino acids. Germline V gene data show CDR1 as SEHNR and CDR2 as FQNEAQ (reference sequence). This chain's CDR3 is CASTLRGSGNTIYF. The CDR3, as DNA: TGTGCCAGCACCCTGCGGGGATCTGGAAACACCATATATTTT.

The chain is built from TRBV6-2 or TRBV6-3 and TRBJ2-3; perhaps TRBD2 as D (5 bases). Germline lookup yields CDR1 MNHEY and CDR2 SVGEGT. The CDR3 length is 18 residues. Trimming took off 2 bases at V and 2 bases at J, with 20 bases between the two ends. CDR3 bases: TGTGCCAGCAGTTACCCGAGGGTGGCCTCGCCATCCACAGATACGCAGTATTTT. Translating it yields CASSYPRVASPSTDTQYF.